This T cell receptor beta chain was sequenced in a study of OX40 agonist ivuxolimab in advanced cancers. At the level of the study: Six ivuxolimab dose levels, 0.01 to 10 mg/kg, were given intravenously every 2 weeks. Averaging roughly 60 years in age, with a range of roughly 20 to 90, the cohort was approximately 83% male.

There are 11 residues in the CDR3. V was pared by 7 bases and J by 4 bases, with 7 bases between. In germline, CDR1 is MNHNY, CDR2 SVGAGI (reference sequence). Autoimmune disease history or systemic immunosuppression excluded patients. TCRdb's copy holds only in-frame clones and misses some; the assay was immunoSEQ multiplex PCR. The data contain about 93,000 clones, 85% to 95% of them seen just once; the ten biggest clones take up about 2.6%. Points on this clone: The antigen is undetermined.

General observations from the study: Antigen specificity remained undetermined for the expanded peripheral T cells.

The V call is TRBV6-6, the J call TRBJ1-1; D call uncertain. This TCR came from an adult with an advanced solid tumor such as melanoma, head and neck, liver or kidney cancer. Sequences were derived from CD4+ or CD8+ T cells sorted from blood, sampled in a trial of the OX40 agonist ivuxolimab. For the CDR3, the DNA is TGTGCCAGCACCACGGGCACTGAAGCTTTCTTT. Its translation is CASTTGTEAFF.